These 12 T cell receptor beta chains were sequenced from one sample in a study of shared clonotypes between healthy human individuals (dated by TCRdb to the early 2020s). Library method: the immunoSEQ multiplex PCR assay. Sourced from immuneACCESS, this table was stored by TCRdb with only in-frame sequences that have V and J called. A share of the clones is absent; for the studies checked, an unresolved V gene accounts for under half, and the remainder has no known explanation. The sample has around 1 million clones on record, 76% of them singletons. The leading ten clones occupy over 1.3% of the sample. The sequenced material came from memory CD4+ T cells sorted from blood. Explained via the paper, the cell subset or site label denotes: CD45RA-negative fraction. These TCRs come from a young man in good health.

This sequence joins TRBV6-6 and TRBJ2-1, with TRBD1 matching 7 bases. CDR1 is MNHNY, CDR2 SVGAGI, per germline (reference sequence). CDR3 length equals 16 residues. V shed 6 bases, J shed 9 bases, and the junction held 17 bases outside the gene matches. The chain's CDR3 is CASSASSTGSLGEQFF. The CDR3 DNA follows: TGTGCCAGCAGCGCCTCCTCGACAGGGAGCTTAGGTGAGCAGTTCTTC.

V usage is TRBV30 and J usage is TRBJ2-7; no reliable D call. Germline CDR1 and CDR2: GTSNPN and SVGIG (reference sequence). V was pared by 3 bases and J by 3 bases, with 21 bases between. The CDR3 sequence is 16 residues long. The CDR3 sequence is CAWSQYPTTPGYEQYF. DNA of the CDR3: TGTGCCTGGAGCCAATACCCGACAACCCCTGGCTACGAGCAGTACTTC. Drawing the rest from reference TRBV30 and TRBJ2-7, the complete variable domain is SQTIHQWPATLVQPVGSPLSLECTVEGTSNPNLYWYRQAAGRGLQLLFYSVGIGQISSEVPQNLSASRPQDRQFILSSKKLLLSDSGFYLCAWSQYPTTPGYEQYFGPGTRLTVT.

The chain is built from TRBV9 and TRBJ1-2; 12 positions match TRBD1. In germline, CDR1 is SGDLS, CDR2 YYNGEE. V shed 3 bases and J 5 bases; nucleotides not matched to a gene: 11. The CDR3 sequence is 17 residues long. In nucleotides, the CDR3 is TGTGCCAGCAGCGCAACGGGACAGGGGGCGCGGGGGTATGGCTACACCTTC. It specifies CASSATGQGARGYGYTF.

This sequence joins TRBV27 and TRBJ1-5; the D gene is possibly TRBD1 (5 bases). V lost 9 bases to trimming and J lost 0 bases, with 12 bases between them. This CDR3 is built from 14 residues. CDR1 is MNHEY, CDR2 SMNVEV, per germline (reference sequence). The DNA for the CDR3 is TGTGCCAGGGGACCTCAGTATAGCAATCAGCCCCAGCATTTT. Encoded protein: CARGPQYSNQPQHF.

The V and J genes are TRBV18 and TRBJ2-2, with D unresolved. V gave up 3 bases and J gave up 4 bases, with 9 bases separating them. CDR1 is KGHSH, CDR2 LQKENI, per germline. The CDR3 covers 14 residues. The CDR3, as DNA: TGTGCCAGCTCACCTGGGCCGAGCACCGGGGAGCTGTTTTTT. It is translated as CASSPGPSTGELFF.

This chain connects TRBV10-2 to TRBJ2-1; no reliable D call. Trimming shortened V by 0 bases and J by 6 bases, and 6 bases separated the two germline ends. This CDR3 region has 13 residues. CDR1 is WSHSY, CDR2 SAAADI, per germline. The CDR3 sequence is CASSESTSNEQFF. The CDR3 nucleotides read TGCGCCAGCAGTGAGTCAACCTCCAATGAGCAGTTCTTC.

A remark on this clone: A single base separates this from a much larger clone, so it may be a read error. Other nucleotide sequences from this sample produce the same CDR3. The rearrangement uses TRBV7-6 and TRBJ2-5; D not resolved. This CDR3 is 11 amino acids long. Per germline, CDR1 SGHVS and CDR2 FNYEAQ. V was trimmed by 2 bases and J by 2 bases, leaving 0 bases between them. The CDR3 DNA is TGTGCCAGCAGCTTACAAGAGACCCAGTACTTC. Residues: CASSLQETQYF.

A remark on this clone: At the DNA level, this CDR3 is encoded by other sequences in the same sample as well. The chain joins TRBV19 to TRBJ1-5; TRBD1 agrees at 9 bases. The V gene end was trimmed by 4 bases and the J gene end by 4 bases; junction bases not matched to a gene: 2. Germline V CDR1 and CDR2: LNHDA, SQIVND (reference sequence). This CDR3 has 14 amino acids. In nucleotides, the CDR3 is TGTGCCAGTAGTACGGGGACAGGGAATCAGCCCCAGCATTTT. Translating gives CASSTGTGNQPQHF.

The chain uses TRBV28 and TRBJ1-5; D uncertain. Trimming took off 1 base at V and 7 bases at J, with 11 bases between the two ends. Germline lookup yields CDR1 MDHEN and CDR2 SYDVKM. The CDR3 is made up of 14 amino acids. The chain's CDR3 is CASSLLGSIQPQHF. CDR3 nucleotide sequence: TGTGCCAGCAGTTTATTGGGGAGTATCCAGCCCCAGCATTTT.

The V gene is TRBV9, the J gene TRBJ1-3; no definite D call. The V and J ends lost 0 bases and 4 bases respectively, with 5 bases between them. This CDR3 contains 13 residues. Germline values: CDR1 SGDLS, CDR2 YYNGEE. CDR3 sequence (DNA): TGTGCCAGCAGCGTAGACGAGGGAAACACCATATATTTT. Protein: CASSVDEGNTIYF.

The gene calls are TRBV19 and TRBJ2-2, with D possibly TRBD2 on 5 matching bases. Trimming stripped 3 bases from V and 1 base from J, with 9 bases between. Germline V lookup: CDR1 LNHDA, CDR2 SQIVND (reference sequence). The CDR3 consists of 15 residues. The CDR3 is CASSIRRENTGELFF. In DNA, the CDR3 is TGTGCCAGTAGTATTAGACGGGAGAACACCGGGGAGCTGTTTTTT. The full variable domain, completed using reference TRBV19 and TRBJ2-2, is DGGITQSPKYLFRKEGQNVTLSCEQNLNHDAMYWYRQDPGQGLRLIYYSQIVNDFQKGDIAEGYSVSREKKESFPLTVTSAQKNPTAFYLCASSIRRENTGELFFGEGSRLTVL.

This chain uses TRBV7-2 with TRBJ2-7; TRBD2 matches at 10 bases. Trimming cost V 5 bases and J 12 bases; bases outside gene matches: 13. This CDR3 is built from 14 residues. The germline gives CDR1 SGHTA, CDR2 FQGNSA. The CDR3 loop reads CASSLGTSGTIRYF. The CDR3 DNA follows: TGTGCCAGCAGCCTGGGCACTAGCGGGACCATAAGGTACTTC.